The 32 T cell receptor beta chains presented below share a single source sample, sequenced in a study of radiotherapy plus CTLA-4 blockade in lung cancer. Using immunoSEQ multiplex PCR, the repertoire was profiled, and TCRdb retains in-frame clones only, with some absent. Of around 14,000 clones listed, around 67% are singletons. This specimen consisted of peripheral blood, obtained from a patient treated with radiotherapy plus ipilimumab. These TCRs come from a human donor with non-small cell lung cancer whose response to radiotherapy plus ipilimumab could not be evaluated.

The chain recombines TRBV14 with TRBJ2-7, with no clear D. The V gene lost 1 base and the J gene lost 5 bases, with 18 bases spanning the gap. The germline gives CDR1 SGHDN, CDR2 FVKESK. The CDR3 spans 16 residues. In DNA form, the CDR3 reads TGTGCCAGCAGCCAAGGTGTCCACCCCTCTATCGACGAGCAGTACTTC. It yields the protein CASSQGVHPSIDEQYF.

The gene calls are TRBV29-1 and TRBJ1-1; 9 bases match TRBD1. The CDR3 is made up of 14 amino acids. Trimming cost V 7 bases and J 6 bases; bases outside gene matches: 12. CDR1 and CDR2 from the germline V gene are SQVTM and ANQGSEA. The CDR3 loop reads CSATGTGYPPEAFF. The CDR3 DNA is TGCAGCGCTACCGGGACAGGGTACCCCCCTGAAGCTTTCTTT.

The chain recombines TRBV5-4 with TRBJ2-4, with TRBD2 identical over 12 bases. J was trimmed by 2 bases and V by 0 bases; bases with no gene match: 6. This CDR3 contains 18 residues. Germline CDR1 and CDR2: SGHNT and YYREEE (reference sequence). The CDR3 DNA reads as TGTGCCAGCAGCTTGGGGCTAGCGGGGGGGCGTTCCAAAAACATTCAGTACTTC. Encoded protein: CASSLGLAGGRSKNIQYF. The variable domain in full, with the rest retrieved from reference TRBV5-4 and TRBJ2-4, is ETGVTQSPTHLIKTRGQQVTLRCSSQSGHNTVSWYQQALGQGPQFIFQYYREEENGRGNFPPRFSGLQFPNYSSELNVNALELDDSALYLCASSLGLAGGRSKNIQYFGAGTRLSVL.

The chain carries TRBV7-2 and TRBJ2-2, with a tentative D call TRBD1 (6 bases). The germline V gene has CDR1 SGHTA and CDR2 FQGNSA. This CDR3 has 16 amino acids. V was shortened by 1 base and J by 2 bases, with 11 bases between the two germline ends. The CDR3 nucleotides read TGTGCCAGCAGCTTAGATCAGGGGATAAACACCGGGGAGCTGTTTTTT. It encodes CASSLDQGINTGELFF.

The chain couples TRBV5-1 to TRBJ2-3; D is undetermined. The CDR3 has 14 amino acids. CDR1 is SGHRS and CDR2 is YFSETQ in the germline V gene. V was clipped by 5 bases and J by 4 bases, with 14 bases between them. The CDR3 region is CASSLATAPDTQYF. Written as DNA, the CDR3 is TGCGCCAGCAGTCTGGCCACCGCCCCAGATACGCAGTATTTT.

V usage is TRBV6-6 and J usage is TRBJ2-2; D is unclear. V was shortened by 8 bases and J by 0 bases, with 13 bases between the two germline ends. The V gene's germline CDR1 is MNHNY and CDR2 SVGAGI (reference sequence). This CDR3 has 15 residues. The CDR3 protein is CASSRLTANTGELFF. In DNA, the CDR3 is TGTGCCAGCTCTCGACTCACCGCGAACACCGGGGAGCTGTTTTTT.

V and J are TRBV27 and TRBJ2-7, with 7 bases matching TRBD1. The V segment lost 6 bases and the J segment 7 bases; nucleotides outside the gene matches: 15. The CDR3 length is 15 residues. CDR1 and CDR2 (germline): MNHEY, SMNVEV (reference sequence). The DNA for the CDR3 is TGTGCCAGCAGCCTGTCCGGGACAGCGCTCGGGGAGCAGTACGTC. It is translated as CASSLSGTALGEQYV.

The gene calls are TRBV5-1 and TRBJ2-5; 8 nucleotides match TRBD1. The end of the DNA is better explained by TRBJ2-7, so the J call may be wrong. The CDR3 is 16 amino acids. CDR1 and CDR2 from the germline V gene are SGHRS and YFSETQ. The CDR3 nucleotides are TGCGCCAGCAGCTTGAGATCGACGAACAGGGGGGACGAGCAGTACTTC. This sequence encodes CASSLRSTNRGDEQYF.

This CDR3 reads CASSPFTGVGGYTF. CDR3 coding DNA: TGTGCCAGCAGTCCGTTCACAGGGGTCGGTGGCTACACCTTC. This chain links TRBV6-5 with TRBJ1-2, with 7 bases lining up with TRBD1. The germline gives CDR1 MNHEY, CDR2 SVGAGI. After removal of 5 bases from V and 7 bases from J, the junction contained 10 bases not matched to a gene. The CDR3 runs 14 residues.

This chain joins TRBV5-1 and TRBJ2-6; 9 bases align to TRBD1. This CDR3 is 16 amino acids long. Trimming took 7 bases from V and 4 from J; bases not matched to a gene: 9. The V gene's germline CDR1 is SGHRS and CDR2 YFSETQ. As DNA, the CDR3 is TGCGCCAGCGCAACAGGGGGCGAGAGCGGGGCCAACGTCCTGACTTTC. Encoded protein: CASATGGESGANVLTF.

To note about this clone: The junction shows a germline mismatch at one end, possibly a read error. This chain links TRBV29-1 with TRBJ1-1; TRBD1 agrees at 7 bases. Germline values: CDR1 SQVTM, CDR2 ANQGSEA. This CDR3 is built from 13 residues. The CDR3 nucleotides read TGCAGCGTTGCAAGGGACAGATACACTGAAGCTTCCTTT. Protein product: CSVARDRYTEASF.

The chain carries TRBV5-6 and TRBJ1-1; tentative D call: TRBD1 (6 bases). CDR3 length equals 15 residues. CDR1 is SGHDT, CDR2 YYEEEE, per germline. Trimming stripped 0 bases from V and 3 bases from J, with 12 bases between. The CDR3 nucleotides read TGTGCCAGCAGCTTGGTAACAGGGATGGACACTGAAGCTTTCTTT. The encoded protein is CASSLVTGMDTEAFF.

This chain uses TRBV5-4 with TRBJ1-4, with TRBD1 as a possible D gene (6 bases). V was trimmed by 0 bases and J by 8 bases, leaving 14 bases between them. CDR1 and CDR2 from the germline V gene are SGHNT and YYREEE (reference sequence). There are 15 residues in the CDR3. In nucleotides, the CDR3 is TGTGCCAGCAGCTTGGGAGGGGGATACGAGGAAAAACTGTTTTTT. It translates to CASSLGGGYEEKLFF.

The chain joins TRBV5-4 to TRBJ2-5; 7 bases map to TRBD1. Unmatched junction bases numbered 7, after V lost 4 bases and J lost 1 base. Germline V gene sequence: CDR1 SGHNT, CDR2 YYREEE (reference sequence). This CDR3 has 15 residues. In nucleotides, the CDR3 is TGTGCCAGCAGCGAAGCGACAGGGTTCCAAGAGACCCAGTACTTC. Protein: CASSEATGFQETQYF.

J is TRBJ2-3 and V is TRBV30; D possibly corresponds to TRBD2 (6 bases). Germline lookup yields CDR1 GTSNPN and CDR2 SVGIG (reference sequence). Trimming shortened V by 1 base and J by 1 base, and 9 bases separated the two germline ends. This CDR3 has 14 residues. In nucleotides, the CDR3 is TGTGCCTGGAGTGATAGCGGAGGCACAGATACGCAGTATTTT. Protein product: CAWSDSGGTDTQYF.

The chain's CDR3 is CASRGDRVSYEQYF. CDR3 bases: TGTGCCAGCAGAGGGGACAGGGTCTCCTACGAGCAGTACTTC. The chain carries TRBV2 and TRBJ2-7; 9 nucleotides line up with TRBD1. Germline V gene sequence: CDR1 SNHLY, CDR2 FYNNEI. This CDR3 comprises 14 residues. The junction had 3 bases not matched to a gene; V was cut back by 6 bases and J by 0 bases.

V is TRBV6-6 and J is TRBJ1-1, with unresolved D. This CDR3 has 13 amino acids. Trimming removed 6 bases from V and 2 bases from J, with 10 bases in between. Germline V gives CDR1 MNHNY, CDR2 SVGAGI (reference sequence). The CDR3 bases are TGTGCCAGCAGATACGAGGCCAACACTGAAGCTTTCTTT. Translated, it gives CASRYEANTEAFF.

The chain employs TRBV30 and TRBJ1-1; TRBD1 matches at 9 bases. CDR1 and CDR2 from the germline V gene are GTSNPN and SVGIG (reference sequence). This CDR3 is 15 amino acids long. The V and J ends lost 3 bases and 3 bases, in that order; junction bases with no gene match: 8. The CDR3 nucleotides are TGTGCCTGGAGGACACAGGGGGCTCAGTACACTGAAGCTTTCTTT. Encoded protein: CAWRTQGAQYTEAFF.

By share, this clone counts as medium-sized. V gene TRBV12-5 combines with J gene TRBJ2-7, with unresolved D. V lost 3 bases and J lost 3, with 6 bases in between. The CDR3 has 12 amino acids. Germline lookup yields CDR1 LGHNT and CDR2 FRNRAP. CDR3 amino acids: CASGFPYYEQYF. CDR3 DNA: TGTGCTAGTGGTTTCCCCTACTACGAGCAGTACTTC.

This clone was counted only a few times. The chain joins TRBV7-3 to TRBJ2-1; no reliable D call. From germline, CDR1 is SGHTA and CDR2 FQGTGA. This CDR3 is 13 amino acids long. V lost 3 bases, J lost 5 bases, and 8 bases lay in between. CDR3 nucleotide sequence: TGTGCCAGCAGCTTGAACAGAAACAATGAGCAGTTCTTC. Protein sequence: CASSLNRNNEQFF.

The J gene is TRBJ2-7, the V gene TRBV28; D call uncertain. The CDR3 is 12 residues long. Deletions cut 5 bases from V and 2 bases from J, with 7 bases between. Germline V CDR1 and CDR2: MDHEN, SYDVKM. CDR3 nucleotide sequence: TGTGCCAGCAGTGGGCCTACCTACGAGCAGTACGTC. This codes for CASSGPTYEQYV.

This clone was detected a few times. The chain has TRBV7-3 and TRBJ2-3; 10 positions match TRBD2. CDR3 length equals 16 residues. V lost 4 bases to trimming and J lost 5 bases; unmatched junction nucleotides: 9. From germline, CDR1 is SGHTA and CDR2 FQGTGA. DNA for the CDR3: TGTGCCAGCAGCTACCTTAGCGGGGGGCGTCAAGATACGCAGTATTTT. It yields the protein CASSYLSGGRQDTQYF. The entire variable domain, with the rest obtained from reference TRBV7-3 and TRBJ2-3, is as follows: GAGVSQTPSNKVTEKGKYVELRCDPISGHTALYWYRQSLGQGPEFLIYFQGTGAADDSGLPNDRFFAVRPEGSVSTLKIQRTERGDSAVYLCASSYLSGGRQDTQYFGPGTRLTVL.

This clone showed up just a few times. V usage is TRBV9 and J usage is TRBJ1-2; a weak D match, TRBD1 (6 bases). This CDR3 comprises 13 residues. Per germline, CDR1 SGDLS and CDR2 YYNGEE. V was shortened by 3 bases and J by 3 bases, with 9 bases between the two germline ends. The CDR3 DNA is TGTGCCAGCAGCGACCCAGGGGACTATGGCTACACCTTC. It translates to CASSDPGDYGYTF. Based on the CDR3 plus reference TRBV9 and TRBJ1-2, the full variable domain is DSGVTQTPKHLITATGQRVTLRCSPRSGDLSVYWYQQSLDQGLQFLIQYYNGEERAKGNILERFSAQQFPDLHSELNLSSLELGDSALYFCASSDPGDYGYTFGSGTRLTVV.

J is TRBJ2-1 and V is TRBV5-6; TRBD1 is a possible D gene (6 bases). The CDR3 is made up of 15 amino acids. Trimming took 5 bases from V and 4 from J, leaving 16 bases between them. From germline, CDR1 is SGHDT and CDR2 YYEEEE. The CDR3 nucleotides read TGTGCCAGCAGTTACACCGGGACACCTTACAATGAGCAGTTCTTC. Translation gives CASSYTGTPYNEQFF.

This clone was observed once. The chain joins TRBV18 to TRBJ2-3; 11 positions match TRBD2. Germline CDR1 and CDR2: KGHSH and LQKENI. The CDR3 spans 16 residues. J gave up 3 bases and V 4 bases, and 6 bases lay outside the gene matches. The CDR3 DNA sequence: TGTGCCAGCTCACTACTAGCGGGGGAGAGGACAGATACGCAGTATTTT. Amino acid sequence: CASSLLAGERTDTQYF. The complete variable domain, with remaining parts taken from reference TRBV18 and TRBJ2-3, reads NAGVMQNPRHLVRRRGQEARLRCSPMKGHSHVYWYRQLPEEGLKFMVYLQKENIIDESGMPKERFSAEFPKEGPSILRIQQVVRGDSAAYFCASSLLAGERTDTQYFGPGTRLTVL.

In this sample, this clone turned up a few times. This chain links TRBV5-1 with TRBJ1-1, with D maybe TRBD1 (6 bases). V shed 3 bases and J shed 6 bases, with 12 bases lying between them. Germline V CDR1 and CDR2: SGHRS, YFSETQ. CDR3 size: 13 residues. The CDR3 nucleotides are TGCGCCAGCAGCTCCGCAGGGGATCCTGAAGCTTTCTTT. Its translation: CASSSAGDPEAFF.

The chain combines TRBV7-2 with TRBJ2-3, with 9 nucleotides matching TRBD2. Germline values: CDR1 SGHTA, CDR2 FQGNSA. The CDR3 consists of 16 residues. V dropped 5 bases and J dropped 0; count of bases not matched to a gene: 6. The CDR3 sequence is CASSEGTSRSTDTQYF. For the CDR3, the DNA is TGTGCCAGCAGCGAAGGGACTAGCCGAAGCACAGATACGCAGTATTTT.

The rearrangement uses TRBV6-1 and TRBJ2-5, with TRBD2 matching 9 bases. The CDR3 runs 19 residues. V was pared by 4 bases and J by 1 base, with 16 bases of the junction left unmatched. Germline V CDR1 and CDR2: MNHNS, SASEGT. The CDR3 region is CASSGPGTSFPGVQETQYF. CDR3 coding DNA: TGTGCCAGCAGTGGTCCCGGGACTAGCTTCCCCGGGGTCCAAGAGACCCAGTACTTC.

The table lists this clone with a few counts. CDR3 region: CASSQGGWYGYTF. CDR3 sequence (DNA): TGTGCCAGCTCTCAAGGGGGTTGGTATGGCTACACCTTC. The chain joins TRBV6-6 to TRBJ1-2, with D maybe TRBD1 (6 bases). The CDR3 has 13 residues. CDR1 MNHNY and CDR2 SVGAGI come from the germline V gene (reference sequence). V was trimmed by 8 bases and J by 5 bases, leaving 15 bases between them.

The chain couples TRBV10-2 to TRBJ1-1; D is unresolved. Trimming took off 5 bases at V and 5 bases at J, with 12 bases between the two ends. This CDR3 is built from 13 residues. Germline assignment: CDR1 WSHSY and CDR2 SAAADI. In DNA form, the CDR3 reads TGCGCCAGCAGTACTTTCTACGGGACTGAAGCTTTCTTT. Translation: CASSTFYGTEAFF.

This chain links TRBV4-1 with TRBJ2-1; TRBD2 matches at 11 bases. V dropped 5 bases and J dropped 4; count of bases not matched to a gene: 4. Germline V gives CDR1 MGHRA, CDR2 YSYEKL. The CDR3 covers 15 residues. CDR3 bases: TGCGCCAGCAGCACCCTAGCGGGGGGTTACAATGAGCAGTTCTTC. It codes for CASSTLAGGYNEQFF.

The rearrangement links TRBV29-1 to TRBJ1-2; weak D call: TRBD1 (5 bases). The CDR3 spans 12 residues. The germline gives CDR1 SQVTM, CDR2 ANQGSEA. V dropped 7 bases and J dropped 7 bases, with 16 bases sitting between them. The CDR3 DNA sequence: TGCAGCGCCACCCAGGGTCGTATTGGCTACACCTTC. Amino acid sequence: CSATQGRIGYTF.